The 13 T cell receptor beta chains below come from one sample, sequenced in a study of identical twins (dated by TCRdb to about 2016). The library was generated by 5' RACE. The instrument was an Illumina HiSeq 2000. The public reads were quality trimmed at Q25 with fastp and then assembled into clones with MiXCR by TCRdb, keeping productive beta chains. Every distinct CDR3 protein forms one entry, paired with its most common genes and DNA. The sample data list about 900,000 distinct CDR3 sequences, and over 9% of these were observed just once. The ten top clones hold around 1.6% of the sample. Another study also made use of these data, one on yellow fever vaccine responses in identical twins.

Sequencing used PBMCs. The receptors derive from a woman between 18 and 29 years old in good health.

Worth noting for this clonotype: The junction departs from germline at one end; a sequencing error may be responsible. The chain links TRBV4-1 to TRBJ1-2, with D uncertain. Germline V gene sequence: CDR1 MGHRA, CDR2 YSYEKL. The CDR3 sequence is 11 residues long. This chain's CDR3 is CASSQDLALYF. The CDR3 DNA sequence: TGCGCCAGCAGCCAAGATTTAGCCTTGTACTTC.

CDR3: CASSEAADTQYF. The CDR3 region has the DNA TGTGCCAGCAGTGAAGCGGCAGATACGCAGTATTTT. The chain combines TRBV2 with TRBJ2-3, with D unresolved. The CDR3 covers 12 residues. Trimming took off 0 bases at V and 4 bases at J, with 2 bases between the two ends. Germline V gene data show CDR1 as SNHLY and CDR2 as FYNNEI.

In this sample, this clonotype turned up a few times. The chain uses TRBV3-1 and TRBJ2-1; D possibly uses TRBD1 or TRBD2 (5 bases each). The CDR3 extends over 14 amino acids. The ends were cut back, 4 bases at V and 2 bases at J, with 9 bases in the middle. Germline V gives CDR1 LGHDT, CDR2 YNNKEL (reference sequence). This CDR3 is CASSRGAAYNEQFF. The CDR3 region has the DNA TGTGCCAGCAGCCGAGGGGCGGCCTACAATGAGCAGTTCTTC.

In this sample, this clonotype turned up a few times. The V call is TRBV27, the J call TRBJ2-1; possibly TRBD2 for D (6 bases). Germline lookup yields CDR1 MNHEY and CDR2 SMNVEV (reference sequence). This CDR3 contains 17 residues. Deletions cut 5 bases from V and 0 bases from J, with 17 bases between. This CDR3 is CASSPTDYPGSYNEQFF. CDR3 coding DNA: TGTGCCAGCAGTCCAACGGACTACCCCGGCTCCTACAATGAGCAGTTCTTC.

In this sample, this clonotype turned up many times. In nucleotides, the CDR3 is TGTGCCAGCAGCTTAGGACTAGCGGGGGGCTTAGATACGCAGTATTTT. Protein product: CASSLGLAGGLDTQYF. The rearrangement uses TRBV7-6 and TRBJ2-3, with 13 positions matching TRBD2. The CDR3 spans 16 residues. Germline CDR1 SGHVS, CDR2 FNYEAQ. With V trimmed by 1 base and J by 5 bases, 3 bases remained unmatched.

There are many counts of this clonotype. Here the CDR3 reads CASSKPANTEAFF. DNA for the CDR3: TGTGCCAGCAGCAAACCCGCGAACACTGAAGCTTTCTTT. The V gene is TRBV6-5, the J gene TRBJ1-1; D not resolved. Germline V lookup: CDR1 MNHEY, CDR2 SVGAGI. The CDR3 has 13 residues. V lost 6 bases to trimming and J lost 1 base, with 9 bases between them.

The chain has TRBV6-1 and TRBJ1-2, with TRBD1 as a possible D gene (5 bases). The CDR3 spans 11 residues. V was cut by 8 bases and J by 5 bases, with 9 bases left in between. The germline V gene has CDR1 MNHNS and CDR2 SASEGT. The CDR3 is CASQGLYGYTF. The CDR3 region has the DNA TGTGCCAGCCAGGGACTTTATGGCTACACCTTC.

This clonotype has a count of ten or more. The chain recombines TRBV15 with TRBJ2-1; 11 bases map to TRBD1. V lost 5 bases to trimming and J lost 8 bases; unmatched junction nucleotides: 11. From germline, CDR1 is LNHNV and CDR2 YYDKDF (reference sequence). CDR3 length: 16 amino acids. As DNA, the CDR3 is TGTGCCACCAGCTTTATACCGGGACAGGGGGGCGATGAGCAGTTCTTC. Amino acids: CATSFIPGQGGDEQFF. The whole variable domain, filled in from reference TRBV15 and TRBJ2-1, reads DAMVIQNPRYQVTQFGKPVTLSCSQTLNHNVMYWYQQKSSQAPKLLFHYYDKDFNNEADTPDNFQSRRPNTSFCFLDIRSPGLGDTAMYLCATSFIPGQGGDEQFFGPGTRLTVL.

The chain recombines TRBV5-1 with TRBJ1-4; TRBD1 matches 9 bases. Germline V gives CDR1 SGHRS, CDR2 YFSETQ. V gave up 3 bases and J gave up 3 bases; unmatched junction bases: 3. The CDR3 contains 15 residues. CDR3 region: CASSSTGGPNEKLFF. CDR3 DNA: TGCGCCAGCAGCTCGACAGGGGGACCTAATGAAAAACTGTTTTTT.

This clonotype was counted between two and nine times. The chain employs TRBV19 and TRBJ2-2; D is unresolved. CDR1 and CDR2 (germline): LNHDA, SQIVND (reference sequence). The V end was cut by 1 base, the J end by 0 bases, with 6 bases between. There are 15 residues in the CDR3. The CDR3 protein is CASSIVTSNTGELFF. The CDR3 DNA reads TGTGCCAGTAGTATAGTCACCTCGAACACCGGGGAGCTGTTTTTT.

This clonotype was seen a few times. The chain uses TRBV12-5 and TRBJ2-1; 9 positions agree with TRBD2. Germline lookup yields CDR1 LGHNT and CDR2 FRNRAP. V was clipped by 0 bases and J by 0 bases; unmatched bases: 15. This CDR3 spans 21 amino acids. The CDR3 is CASGLVLKAGGDNSSYNEQFF. CDR3 nucleotide sequence: TGTGCTAGTGGTTTGGTACTTAAAGCGGGAGGTGATAATAGCTCCTACAATGAGCAGTTCTTC.

The chain recombines TRBV20-1 with TRBJ2-2; TRBD2 aligns across 9 bases. The germline gives CDR1 DFQATT, CDR2 SNEGSKA (reference sequence). The CDR3 totals 18 residues. Unmatched junction bases numbered 14, after V lost 2 bases and J lost 4 bases. The CDR3 nucleotides read TGCAGTGCTAGAAGGGCTAGCGGGACCCCTGGGGGCACCGGGGAGCTGTTTTTT. The encoded protein is CSARRASGTPGGTGELFF.

There are a few counts of this clonotype. This chain joins TRBV6-1 and TRBJ1-4; 7 bases map to TRBD1. With V trimmed by 7 bases and J by 5 bases, 7 bases remained unmatched. The CDR3 has 14 residues. The germline gives CDR1 MNHNS, CDR2 SASEGT. The CDR3 DNA is TGTGCCAGCAATGCGGACAGGCCGAATGAAAAACTGTTTTTT. Translation gives CASNADRPNEKLFF.